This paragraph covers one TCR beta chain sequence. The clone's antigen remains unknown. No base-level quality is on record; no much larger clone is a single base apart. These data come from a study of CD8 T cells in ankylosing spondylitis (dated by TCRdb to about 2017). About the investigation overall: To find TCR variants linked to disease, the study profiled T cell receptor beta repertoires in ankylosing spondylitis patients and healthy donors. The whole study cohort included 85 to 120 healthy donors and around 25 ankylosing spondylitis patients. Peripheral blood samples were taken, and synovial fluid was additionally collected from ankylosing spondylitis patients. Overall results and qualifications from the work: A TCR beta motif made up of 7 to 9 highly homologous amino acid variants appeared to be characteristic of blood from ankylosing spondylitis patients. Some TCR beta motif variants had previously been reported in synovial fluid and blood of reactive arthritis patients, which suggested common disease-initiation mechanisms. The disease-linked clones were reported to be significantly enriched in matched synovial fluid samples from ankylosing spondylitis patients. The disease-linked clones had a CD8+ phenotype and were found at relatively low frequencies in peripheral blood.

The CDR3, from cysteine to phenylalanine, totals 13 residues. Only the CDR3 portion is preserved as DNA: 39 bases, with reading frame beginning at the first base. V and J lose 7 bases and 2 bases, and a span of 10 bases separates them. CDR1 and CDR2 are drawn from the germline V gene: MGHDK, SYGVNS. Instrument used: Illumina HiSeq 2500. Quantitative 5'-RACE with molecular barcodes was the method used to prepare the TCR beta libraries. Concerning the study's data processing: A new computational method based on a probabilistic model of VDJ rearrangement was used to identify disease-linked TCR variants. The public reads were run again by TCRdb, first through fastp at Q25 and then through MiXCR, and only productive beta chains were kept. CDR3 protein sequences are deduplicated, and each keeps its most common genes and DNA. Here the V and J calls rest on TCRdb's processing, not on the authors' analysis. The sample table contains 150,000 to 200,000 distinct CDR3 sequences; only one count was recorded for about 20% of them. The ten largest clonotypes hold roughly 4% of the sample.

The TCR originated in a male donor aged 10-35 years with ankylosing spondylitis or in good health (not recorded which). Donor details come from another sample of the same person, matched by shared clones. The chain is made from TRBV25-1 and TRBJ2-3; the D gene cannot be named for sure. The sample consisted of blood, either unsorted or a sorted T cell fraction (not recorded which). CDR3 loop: CASMGAFTDTQYF. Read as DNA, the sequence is TGTGCCAGCATGGGTGCCTTCACAGATACGCAGTATTTT.